This T cell receptor (beta chain) was sequenced in a study of cytomegalovirus exposure and HLA in healthy donors. Study results and caveats: Most likely, a cluster of highly shared sequence variants arose as a sequencing artifact. Further analysis was carried out later, and it showed several of the most significant clusters appearing linked to common viral pathogens.

For this clone: Its antigen is unidentified.

Trimming took 2 bases from V and 0 from J, leaving 11 bases between them. This CDR3 is 16 amino acids long. The germline V gene has CDR1 LNHNV and CDR2 YYDKDF (reference sequence). Both 60 Vbeta primers and 13 Jbeta primers went into the PCR. Produced via immunoSEQ multiplex PCR; TCRdb's table is partial and in-frame only. The sample has 100,000 to 150,000 clones, 80% seen once. V gene TRBV15 combines with J gene TRBJ2-1; D remains unclear. This sequence originates from a middle-aged man in good health and CMV-seronegative. Source material: PBMCs. The CDR3 protein is CATSRQDPSSYNEQFF. The CDR3 DNA reads TGTGCCACCAGCAGACAAGACCCTAGCTCCTACAATGAGCAGTTCTTC.